This T cell receptor beta chain comes out of a study of human T cells and chemical hapten exposure. The wider study: Doses of diphenylcyclopropenone went to the patients' scalps weekly throughout the roughly 22-week study. Patients, largely female, had alopecia areata, totalis or universalis.

One entry per CDR3 protein results from TCRdb running MiXCR on the RACE reads. There are tens of thousands of distinct CDR3 sequences in the sample; 10% to 13% occur only once, and more than 3% lies in the top ten. The CDR3 contains 16 residues. V was clipped by 6 bases and J by 0 bases, with 16 bases between them. Per the germline V gene, CDR1 is SGDLS and CDR2 is YYNGEE. Described time point: patch test 3, about 24 weeks after DPC sensitization. Treatment specified: therapeutic diphenylcyclopropenone sensitization with weekly scalp DPC. Concerning this clonotype itself: The target antigen is unknown.

Study-level findings and limits: TCRs above 1 in 1000 frequency did not change with DPC sensitization.

The chain couples TRBV9 to TRBJ2-1; the D gene is possibly TRBD2 (5 bases). This sequence originates from a woman between 45 and 60 years old with alopecia areata. Some clones in this sample may be carry-over from other donors' samples. The source material was whole blood, sampled in connection with sensitization to the hapten diphenylcyclopropenone (DPC). CDR3 sequence: CASTPAVGSSYNEQFF. In nucleotides, the CDR3 is TGTGCCAGCACCCCCGCGGTAGGGAGCTCCTACAATGAGCAGTTCTTC.